A single sample is the source of the 26 T cell receptor beta chains below, sequenced in a study of CD8 T cells in ankylosing spondylitis. Study-wide findings and caveats: Typical of ankylosing spondylitis blood, it appeared, was a TCR beta motif of fewer than ten highly homologous variants.

One entry per CDR3 protein, called by TCRdb with MiXCR from the 5' RACE reads. The table includes about 840,000 distinct CDR3 sequences, about 11% detected once. Their recognized antigens are unknown. The sample taken for sequencing was blood, either unsorted or a sorted T cell fraction (not recorded which). These receptors all stem from a male donor with ankylosing spondylitis.

This clonotype occurred many times. The rearrangement uses TRBV12-3 or TRBV12-4 and TRBJ2-7; the D gene is possibly TRBD1 (5 bases). The CDR3 loop spans 13 amino acids. The V and J ends lost 4 bases and 2 bases respectively, with 9 bases between them. Here the CDR3 DNA reads TGTGCCAGCAGTTGGAGCAGGGCCTACGAGCAGTACTTC. Residues: CASSWSRAYEQYF.

This clonotype has a single count. This chain joins TRBV6-2 or TRBV6-3 and TRBJ2-2; possibly TRBD2 for D (5 bases). V lost 9 bases and J lost 2, with 16 bases in between. Germline CDR1 and CDR2: MNHEY and SVGEGT. This CDR3 contains 15 residues. Written as DNA, the CDR3 is TGTGCCAGTTCCGGAGGACGGGTCAACACCGGGGAGCTGTTTTTT. Protein product: CASSGGRVNTGELFF.

The chain carries TRBV7-6 and TRBJ2-1, with 7 bases matching TRBD1. The V gene end was trimmed by 4 bases and the J gene end by 12 bases; junction bases not matched to a gene: 6. Looked up from germline, CDR1 is SGHVS and CDR2 is FNYEAQ. The CDR3 totals 12 residues. DNA of the CDR3: TGTGCCAGCAGCTCAGGGGGTCGTGTGCAGTTCTTC. Translated: CASSSGGRVQFF.

Comment on this clonotype: This may come from a read error, since a much larger clone is one base off. This chain links TRBV6-1 with TRBJ2-1, with D perhaps given as TRBD1 or TRBD2 (5 bases each). Germline-derived CDR1 and CDR2 are MNHNS and SASEGT. Trimming took 6 bases from V and 1 from J, leaving 13 bases between them. The length of the CDR3 is 15 residues. CDR3 sequence reads: CASSQGEPSYNEQFF. Here the CDR3 DNA reads TGTGCCAGCAGCCAGGGAGAACCATCCTACAATGAGCAGTTCTTC.

Here the CDR3 reads CASSTPTSGGAHEQFF. CDR3 DNA sequence: TGTGCCAGCAGTACCCCGACTAGCGGGGGGGCCCATGAGCAGTTCTTC. The chain is built from TRBV6-1 and TRBJ2-1; 14 positions match TRBD2. Germline V gives CDR1 MNHNS, CDR2 SASEGT. The V segment lost 5 bases and the J segment 8 bases; nucleotides outside the gene matches: 8. This CDR3 contains 16 residues.

The rearrangement uses TRBV7-9 and TRBJ1-4; D ambiguous. V lost 4 bases and J lost 8, with 11 bases in between. This CDR3 has 13 residues. Germline CDR1 reads SEHNR; CDR2 reads FQNEAQ (reference sequence). The CDR3 DNA reads as TGTGCCAGCAGCTCCCGGGCCTCAGAAAAACTGTTTTTT. It is translated as CASSSRASEKLFF.

This clonotype was observed a few times. The rearrangement links TRBV28 to TRBJ2-3; D is perhaps TRBD1 or TRBD2 (7 bases each). Germline values: CDR1 MDHEN, CDR2 SYDVKM. The CDR3 is made up of 14 amino acids. V was trimmed by 7 bases and J by 5 bases, leaving 16 bases between them. Here the CDR3 reads CASTEGQREDTQYF. CDR3 nucleotide sequence: TGTGCCAGCACCGAGGGACAGCGGGAAGATACGCAGTATTTT.

The V gene is TRBV5-6, the J gene TRBJ1-2, with D uncertain. The CDR3 runs 15 residues. Germline loops: CDR1 SGHDT, CDR2 YYEEEE. The V and J ends lost 4 bases and 4 bases respectively, with 17 bases between them. CDR3 DNA sequence: TGTGCCAGCAGCCGGCTCATTATTACCACCTATGGCTACACCTTC. Protein: CASSRLIITTYGYTF.

Many counts were recorded for this clonotype. The chain carries TRBV12-3 or TRBV12-4 and TRBJ1-5; possibly TRBD1 for D (5 bases). The CDR3 covers 16 residues. Between the trimmed V and J ends, which lost 7 bases and 1 base, there was a span of 17 bases. The CDR3 bases are TGTGCCAGCAACCCAGGGCCCGGGTGGAGCAATCAGCCCCAGCATTTT. This codes for CASNPGPGWSNQPQHF.

V is TRBV6-2 or TRBV6-3 and J is TRBJ1-1, with D unclear. Trimming cost V 7 bases and J 0 bases, with 9 bases left between them. The CDR3 runs to 13 residues. CDR1 is MNHEY and CDR2 is SVGEGT in the germline V gene. The CDR3 DNA is TGTGCCAGCATGCCCACTATGAACACTGAAGCTTTCTTT. Translated: CASMPTMNTEAFF.

A few counts support this clonotype. The gene calls are TRBV28 and TRBJ2-7; possible D gene TRBD2, 6 bases. With 8 bases removed from V and 0 bases from J, the gap between germline ends came to 17 bases. Per the germline V gene, CDR1 is MDHEN and CDR2 is SYDVKM. The CDR3 extends over 15 amino acids. The CDR3 reads CASRSSGGISYEQYF. The DNA for the CDR3 is TGTGCCAGCCGCAGTTCCGGGGGAATCTCCTACGAGCAGTACTTC.

This clonotype was detected many times. The J gene is TRBJ2-3, the V gene TRBV20-1; D is uncertain. CDR3 length: 11 amino acids. V was cut by 2 bases and J by 5 bases, with 5 bases left in between. Germline-derived CDR1 and CDR2 are DFQATT and SNEGSKA (reference sequence). Here the CDR3 reads CSARRIDTQYF. The CDR3 DNA reads TGCAGTGCTAGACGGATAGATACGCAGTATTTT.

The rearrangement uses TRBV7-9 and TRBJ1-6, with D unresolved. V lost 4 bases and J 8 bases, leaving 12 bases between the germline ends. This CDR3 comprises 14 residues. The germline CDR1 and CDR2 sequences are SEHNR and FQNEAQ (reference sequence). CDR3 DNA sequence: TGTGCCAGCAGCTCAGGCCGTTCCCATTCACCCCTCCACTTT. Translated, it gives CASSSGRSHSPLHF.

This clonotype was seen more than once but under ten times. The chain is built from TRBV6-4 and TRBJ2-2; D might be TRBD1 (6 bases). Per the germline V gene, CDR1 is MRHNA and CDR2 is SNTAGT. The CDR3 runs 19 residues. Trimming stripped 5 bases from V and 0 bases from J, with 22 bases between. The CDR3 nucleotides read TGTGCCAGCAGTCGACGGTATTTAATCGGACAGTCGAACACCGGGGAGCTGTTTTTT. This gives the protein CASSRRYLIGQSNTGELFF.

The sample holds a few counts of this clonotype. The rearrangement uses TRBV20-1 and TRBJ1-1; possibly TRBD1 for D (5 bases). Trimming took off 0 bases at V and 1 base at J, with 12 bases between the two ends. The CDR3 runs to 15 residues. CDR1 and CDR2 (germline): DFQATT, SNEGSKA (reference sequence). The CDR3 DNA is TGCAGTGCTAGAGATCCGCGGCAGGGGAACACTGAAGCTTTCTTT. Translated, it gives CSARDPRQGNTEAFF.

The rearrangement joins TRBV6-6 to TRBJ2-3; D gene unclear. V was pared by 6 bases and J by 0 bases, with 7 bases between. The CDR3 extends over 13 amino acids. CDR1 and CDR2 (germline): MNHNY, SVGAGI (reference sequence). DNA for the CDR3: TGTGCCAGCAGCTGGGTTAGCACAGATACGCAGTATTTT. Translated, it gives CASSWVSTDTQYF.

CDR3 DNA sequence: TGTGCCAGCAGCCAGGATATGAGACAGGGGTGGAACGAGCAGTACTTC. As protein: CASSQDMRQGWNEQYF. The chain has TRBV4-2 and TRBJ2-7, with 8 bases lining up with TRBD1. V lost 3 bases, J lost 5 bases, and 12 bases stayed unmatched. Germline CDR1 and CDR2: LGHNA and YNFKEQ. This CDR3 is built from 16 residues.

This clonotype was found a few times. The chain combines TRBV28 with TRBJ2-5; D is unresolved. The CDR3 spans 14 residues. CDR1 is MDHEN and CDR2 is SYDVKM in the germline V gene. Trimming cost V 3 bases and J 1 base, with 9 bases left between them. CDR3 coding DNA: TGTGCCAGCAGTTTTGGACCGACCCAAGAGACCCAGTACTTC. As protein: CASSFGPTQETQYF. Full variable domain (missing parts from reference TRBV28 and TRBJ2-5): DVKVTQSSRYLVKRTGEKVFLECVQDMDHENMFWYRQDPGLGLRLIYFSYDVKMKEKGDIPEGYSVSREKKERFSLILESASTNQTSMYLCASSFGPTQETQYFGPGTRLLVL.

In DNA form, the CDR3 reads TGTGCCAGCAGCCCCTCAGCCCTCAATGAGCAGTTCTTC. Its translation is CASSPSALNEQFF. The chain links TRBV28 to TRBJ2-1; unclear D gene. V shed 6 bases and J shed 6 bases, with 12 bases lying between them. In germline, CDR1 is MDHEN, CDR2 SYDVKM. The CDR3 has 13 residues. The whole variable domain, remainder taken from reference TRBV28 and TRBJ2-1, is DVKVTQSSRYLVKRTGEKVFLECVQDMDHENMFWYRQDPGLGLRLIYFSYDVKMKEKGDIPEGYSVSREKKERFSLILESASTNQTSMYLCASSPSALNEQFFGPGTRLTVL.

This clonotype was found a few times. The chain uses TRBV4-2 and TRBJ2-5; D call uncertain. The CDR3 is 15 residues long. In germline, CDR1 is LGHNA, CDR2 YNFKEQ. V shed 1 base and J shed 0 bases, with 9 bases lying between them. CDR3 DNA: TGTGCCAGCAGCCAAGTACAGACCTACCAAGAGACCCAGTACTTC. Its protein product is CASSQVQTYQETQYF.

The chain links TRBV18 to TRBJ1-3; no reliable D call. CDR1 is KGHSH and CDR2 is LQKENI in the germline V gene. The length of the CDR3 is 16 residues. The V end lost 1 base, the J end lost 2 bases, and 12 bases lay between the germline ends. The DNA of the CDR3 is TGTGCCAGCTCACCACAGGATCTGGGCACTGGAAACACCATATATTTT. It is translated as CASSPQDLGTGNTIYF.

V and J are TRBV20-1 and TRBJ1-2, with D uncertain. V gave up 5 bases and J gave up 4 bases, with 8 bases separating them. CDR3 length: 11 residues. Germline CDR1 DFQATT, CDR2 SNEGSKA (reference sequence). CDR3 in amino acids: CSAGSAYGYTF. Here the CDR3 DNA reads TGCAGTGCTGGCAGTGCCTATGGCTACACCTTC.

A few counts support this clonotype. The CDR3 DNA is TGCAGTGCTAGTTCTGGGCTTAATGAAAAACTGTTTTTT. As protein: CSASSGLNEKLFF. The J gene is TRBJ1-4, the V gene TRBV20-1; D not certain. The CDR3 extends over 13 amino acids. Germline V gene lookup returns CDR1 DFQATT and CDR2 SNEGSKA (reference sequence). V lost 3 bases and J lost 4, with 9 bases in between.

V and J are TRBV10-3 and TRBJ2-3, with 9 bases matching TRBD2. Germline V lookup: CDR1 ENHRY, CDR2 SYGVKD. With 7 bases clipped from V and 6 bases from J, the junction kept 11 bases outside the gene matches. The CDR3 extends over 15 amino acids. The CDR3 sequence is CAINSAGGPSDTQYF. CDR3 DNA: TGTGCCATCAATTCGGCGGGAGGGCCAAGTGATACGCAGTATTTT.

Written as DNA, the CDR3 is TGTGCCAGCAGCTGGACCGGTACTAATCAGCCCCAGCATTTT. Translated, it gives CASSWTGTNQPQHF. This chain joins TRBV12-3 or TRBV12-4 and TRBJ1-5; D is unresolved. V was clipped by 6 bases and J by 4 bases, with 13 bases between them. The CDR3 runs 14 residues.

The chain combines TRBV11-2 with TRBJ2-7, with D possibly TRBD2 on 6 matching bases. This CDR3 has 16 residues. The germline gives CDR1 SGHAT, CDR2 FQNNGV. Trimming left V 0 bases short and J 2 bases short, with 14 bases between. CDR3 in DNA: TGTGCCAGCAGCTTAGAAGGGCGGCGGAGGGCCTACGAGCAGTACTTC. Protein product: CASSLEGRRRAYEQYF.